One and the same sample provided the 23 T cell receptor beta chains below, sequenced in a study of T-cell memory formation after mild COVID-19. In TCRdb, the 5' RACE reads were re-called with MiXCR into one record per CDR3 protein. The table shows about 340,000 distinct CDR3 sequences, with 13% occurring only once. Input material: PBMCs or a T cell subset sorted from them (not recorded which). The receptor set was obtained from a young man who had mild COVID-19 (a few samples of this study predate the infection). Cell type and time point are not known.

The CDR3 DNA reads as TGCGCCAGCAGCCAAGAATTACGTGACAGGGCAGCTTTCTTT. Its protein is CASSQELRDRAAFF. The rearrangement joins TRBV4-3 to TRBJ1-1; TRBD1 aligns across 7 bases. V dropped 0 bases and J dropped 10; count of bases not matched to a gene: 8. Germline V gene lookup returns CDR1 LGHNA and CDR2 YSLEER. The CDR3 loop spans 14 amino acids.

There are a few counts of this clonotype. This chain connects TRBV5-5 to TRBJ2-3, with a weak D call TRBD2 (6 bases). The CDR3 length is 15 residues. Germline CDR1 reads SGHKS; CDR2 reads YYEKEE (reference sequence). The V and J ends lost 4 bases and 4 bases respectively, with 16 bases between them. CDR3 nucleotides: TGTGCCAGCAGCCCGACGGGGGATTGCGCAGATACGCAGTATTTT. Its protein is CASSPTGDCADTQYF.

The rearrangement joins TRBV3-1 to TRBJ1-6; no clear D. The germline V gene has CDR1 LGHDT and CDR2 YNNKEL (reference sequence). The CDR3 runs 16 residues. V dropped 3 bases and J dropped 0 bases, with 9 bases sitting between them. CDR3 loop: CASSHDGSSYNSPLHF. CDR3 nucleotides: TGTGCCAGCAGCCACGATGGGAGCTCCTATAATTCACCCCTCCACTTT.

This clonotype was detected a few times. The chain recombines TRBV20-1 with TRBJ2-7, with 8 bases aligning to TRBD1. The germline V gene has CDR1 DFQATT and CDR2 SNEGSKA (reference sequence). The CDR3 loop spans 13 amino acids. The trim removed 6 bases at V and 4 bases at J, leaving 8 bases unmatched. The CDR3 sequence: CSAAGTGVYEQYF. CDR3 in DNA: TGCAGTGCGGCCGGGACAGGAGTTTACGAGCAGTACTTC.

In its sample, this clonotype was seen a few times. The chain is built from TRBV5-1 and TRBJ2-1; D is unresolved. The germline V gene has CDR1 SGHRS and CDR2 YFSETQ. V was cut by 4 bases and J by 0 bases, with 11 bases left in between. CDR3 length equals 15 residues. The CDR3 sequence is CASSRLPVSYNEQFF. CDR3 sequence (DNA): TGCGCCAGCAGCCGCCTCCCCGTCTCCTACAATGAGCAGTTCTTC.

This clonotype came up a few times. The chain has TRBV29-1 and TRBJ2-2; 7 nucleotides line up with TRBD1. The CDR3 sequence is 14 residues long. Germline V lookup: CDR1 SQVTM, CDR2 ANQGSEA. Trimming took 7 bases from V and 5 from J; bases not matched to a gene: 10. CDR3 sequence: CSAKDRVGTGELFF. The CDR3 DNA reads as TGCAGCGCCAAAGACAGGGTGGGGACCGGGGAGCTGTTTTTT.

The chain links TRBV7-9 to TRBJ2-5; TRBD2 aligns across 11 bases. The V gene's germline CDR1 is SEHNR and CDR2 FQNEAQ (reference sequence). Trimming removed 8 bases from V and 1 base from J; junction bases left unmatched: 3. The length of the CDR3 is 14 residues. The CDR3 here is CASRLAGIQETQYF. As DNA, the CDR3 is TGTGCCAGCCGACTAGCGGGGATCCAAGAGACCCAGTACTTC.

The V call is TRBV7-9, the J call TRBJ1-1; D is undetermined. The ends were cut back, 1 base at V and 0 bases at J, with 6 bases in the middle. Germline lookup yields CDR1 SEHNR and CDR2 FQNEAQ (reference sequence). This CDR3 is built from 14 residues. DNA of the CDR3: TGTGCCAGCAGCTTAGTTCGGATGAACACTGAAGCTTTCTTT. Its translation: CASSLVRMNTEAFF.

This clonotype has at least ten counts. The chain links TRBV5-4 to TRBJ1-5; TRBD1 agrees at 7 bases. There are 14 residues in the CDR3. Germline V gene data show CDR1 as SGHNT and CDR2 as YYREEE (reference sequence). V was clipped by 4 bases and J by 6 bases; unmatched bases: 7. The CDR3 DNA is TGTGCCAGCAGCCAAGGGGGCGCGGGTCAGCCCCAGCATTTT. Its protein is CASSQGGAGQPQHF. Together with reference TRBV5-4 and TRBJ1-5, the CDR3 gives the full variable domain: ETGVTQSPTHLIKTRGQQVTLRCSSQSGHNTVSWYQQALGQGPQFIFQYYREEENGRGNFPPRFSGLQFPNYSSELNVNALELDDSALYLCASSQGGAGQPQHFGDGTRLSIL.

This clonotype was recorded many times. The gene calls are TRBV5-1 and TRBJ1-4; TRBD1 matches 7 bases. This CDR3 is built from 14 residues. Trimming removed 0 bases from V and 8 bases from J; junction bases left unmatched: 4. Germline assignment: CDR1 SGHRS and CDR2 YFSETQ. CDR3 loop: CASSLEGAREKLFF. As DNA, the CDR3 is TGCGCCAGCAGCTTGGAGGGGGCGCGGGAAAAACTGTTTTTT.

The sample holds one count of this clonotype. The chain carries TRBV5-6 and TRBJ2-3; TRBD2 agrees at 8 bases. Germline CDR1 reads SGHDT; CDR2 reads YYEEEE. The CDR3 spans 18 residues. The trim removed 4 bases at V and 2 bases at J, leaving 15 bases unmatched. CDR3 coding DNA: TGTGCCAGCAGCGACCCCCTTTATCCGCGGGGGGTCACAGATACGCAGTATTTT. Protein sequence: CASSDPLYPRGVTDTQYF.

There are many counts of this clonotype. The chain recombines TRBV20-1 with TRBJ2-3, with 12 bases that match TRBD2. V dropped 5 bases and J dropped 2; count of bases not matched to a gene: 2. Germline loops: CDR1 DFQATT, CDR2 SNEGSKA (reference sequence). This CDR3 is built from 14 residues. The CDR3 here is CSAGLAGYTDTQYF. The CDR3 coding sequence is TGCAGTGCTGGACTAGCGGGGTACACAGATACGCAGTATTTT.

CDR3 DNA sequence: TGTGCCAGCAGCGGTCTAGCGGGGGATGAGCAGTTCTTC. Translating gives CASSGLAGDEQFF. The rearrangement joins TRBV11-2 to TRBJ2-1; 10 bases are shared with TRBD2. The CDR3 is made up of 13 amino acids. Germline V lookup: CDR1 SGHAT, CDR2 FQNNGV. V shed 5 bases and J 8 bases; nucleotides not matched to a gene: 3.

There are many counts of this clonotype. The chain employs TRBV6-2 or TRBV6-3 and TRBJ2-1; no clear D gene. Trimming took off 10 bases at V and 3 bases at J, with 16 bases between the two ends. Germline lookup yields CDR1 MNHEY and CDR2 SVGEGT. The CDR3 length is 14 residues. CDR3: CATLPTTVYNEQFF. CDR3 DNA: TGTGCCACCTTACCGACCACGGTCTACAATGAGCAGTTCTTC.

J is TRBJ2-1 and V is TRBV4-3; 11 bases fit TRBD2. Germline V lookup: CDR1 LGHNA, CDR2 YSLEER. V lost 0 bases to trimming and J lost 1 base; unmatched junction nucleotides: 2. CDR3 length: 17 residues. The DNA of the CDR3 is TGCGCCAGCAGCCAAGAACTAGCGGGGGAGTCCTACAATGAGCAGTTCTTC. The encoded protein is CASSQELAGESYNEQFF.

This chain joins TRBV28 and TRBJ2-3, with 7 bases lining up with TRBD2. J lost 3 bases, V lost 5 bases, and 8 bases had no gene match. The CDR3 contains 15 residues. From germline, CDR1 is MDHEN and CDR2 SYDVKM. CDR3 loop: CASSGRGTGTDTQYF. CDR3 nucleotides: TGTGCCAGCAGTGGGCGGGGGACGGGGACAGATACGCAGTATTTT. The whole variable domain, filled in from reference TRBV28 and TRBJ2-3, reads DVKVTQSSRYLVKRTGEKVFLECVQDMDHENMFWYRQDPGLGLRLIYFSYDVKMKEKGDIPEGYSVSREKKERFSLILESASTNQTSMYLCASSGRGTGTDTQYFGPGTRLTVL.

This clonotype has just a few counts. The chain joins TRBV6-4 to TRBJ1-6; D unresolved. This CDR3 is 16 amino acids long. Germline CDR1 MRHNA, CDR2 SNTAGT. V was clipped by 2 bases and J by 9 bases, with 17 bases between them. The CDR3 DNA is TGTGCCAGCAGTGACCCCCTTGGACCGGGCGGTTCACCCCTCCACTTT. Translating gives CASSDPLGPGGSPLHF.

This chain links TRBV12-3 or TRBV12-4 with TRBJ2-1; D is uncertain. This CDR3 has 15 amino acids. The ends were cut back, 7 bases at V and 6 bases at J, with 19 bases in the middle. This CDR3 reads CASNPDPMRLNEQFF. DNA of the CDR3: TGTGCCAGCAACCCAGACCCCATGAGGCTCAATGAGCAGTTCTTC.

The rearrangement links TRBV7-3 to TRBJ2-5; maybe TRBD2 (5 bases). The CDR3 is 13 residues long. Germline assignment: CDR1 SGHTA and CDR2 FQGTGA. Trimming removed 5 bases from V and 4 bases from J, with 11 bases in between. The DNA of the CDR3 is TGTGCCAGCAGCAGGAGAGAGGGAGAGACCCAGTACTTC. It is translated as CASSRREGETQYF.

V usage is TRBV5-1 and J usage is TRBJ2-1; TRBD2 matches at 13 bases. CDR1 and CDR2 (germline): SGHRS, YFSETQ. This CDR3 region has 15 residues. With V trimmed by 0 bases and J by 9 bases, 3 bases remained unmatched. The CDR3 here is CASSLATSGGFEQFF. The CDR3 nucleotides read TGCGCCAGCAGCTTGGCGACTAGCGGGGGGTTTGAGCAGTTCTTC. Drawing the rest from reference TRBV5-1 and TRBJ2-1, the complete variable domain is KAGVTQTPRYLIKTRGQQVTLSCSPISGHRSVSWYQQTPGQGLQFLFEYFSETQRNKGNFPGRFSGRQFSNSRSEMNVSTLELGDSALYLCASSLATSGGFEQFFGPGTRLTVL.

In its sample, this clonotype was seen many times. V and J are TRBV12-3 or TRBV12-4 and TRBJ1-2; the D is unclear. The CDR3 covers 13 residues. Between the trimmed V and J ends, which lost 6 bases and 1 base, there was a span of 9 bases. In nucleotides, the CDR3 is TGTGCCAGCAGCCCCGGCCTTAACTATGGCTACACCTTC. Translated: CASSPGLNYGYTF.

CDR3 bases: TGTGCCAGCAGTGAATTCCCACACTCCGAGGCAGGCAATCAGCCCCAGCATTTT. Translated, it gives CASSEFPHSEAGNQPQHF. The rearrangement links TRBV6-1 to TRBJ1-5; no clear D. V was shortened by 2 bases and J by 2 bases, with 19 bases between the two germline ends. The length of the CDR3 is 18 residues. Germline lookup yields CDR1 MNHNS and CDR2 SASEGT.

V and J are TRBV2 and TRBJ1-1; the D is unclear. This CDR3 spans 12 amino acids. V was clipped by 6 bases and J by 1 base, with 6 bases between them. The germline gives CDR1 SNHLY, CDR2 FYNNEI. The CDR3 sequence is CASRLQNTEAFF. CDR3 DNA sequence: TGTGCCAGCAGACTCCAGAACACTGAAGCTTTCTTT.